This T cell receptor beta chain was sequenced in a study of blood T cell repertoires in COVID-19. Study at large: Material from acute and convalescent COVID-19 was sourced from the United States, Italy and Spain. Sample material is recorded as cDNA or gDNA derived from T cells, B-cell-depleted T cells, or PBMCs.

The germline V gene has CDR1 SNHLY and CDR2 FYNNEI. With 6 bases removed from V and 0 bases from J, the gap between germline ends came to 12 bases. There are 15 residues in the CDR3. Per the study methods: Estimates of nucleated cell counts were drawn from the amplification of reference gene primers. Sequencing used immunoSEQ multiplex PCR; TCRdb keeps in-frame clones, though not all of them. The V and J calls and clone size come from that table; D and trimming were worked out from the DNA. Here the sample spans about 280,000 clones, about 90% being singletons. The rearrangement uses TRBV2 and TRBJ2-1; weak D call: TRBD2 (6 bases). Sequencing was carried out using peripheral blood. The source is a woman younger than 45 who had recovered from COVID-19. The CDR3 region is CASRHLGGSYNEQFF. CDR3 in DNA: TGTGCCAGCAGGCACCTCGGGGGCTCCTACAATGAGCAGTTCTTC.